A selection of T cell receptor beta chains follows, all from one sample in a study of T cells after yellow fever vaccination. TCRdb reprocessed the 5' RACE reads via MiXCR and lists one record per CDR3 protein. The table shows around 500,000 distinct CDR3 sequences, with 21% occurring only once. Sequences were derived from PBMCs, sampled less than 25 days after the first yellow fever vaccination. These receptors were obtained from a man between 18 and 29 years old who received the YFV17D yellow fever vaccine. Both conserved end residues are trimmed from each CDR3. Each record gives: V gene, J gene, D gene, CDR3 protein. A D gene is named only where the DNA matches it firmly.

v_gene: TRBV6-2/TRBV6-3; j_gene: TRBJ2-3; d_gene: TRBD2; CDR3aa: ASSYYTSGGAPRTFTDTQY
v_gene: TRBV24-1; j_gene: TRBJ1-2; d_gene: -; CDR3aa: ATSDYGGSGYT
v_gene: TRBV3-1; j_gene: TRBJ1-6; d_gene: -; CDR3aa: ASSQDWGGQGRINSPLH
v_gene: TRBV13; j_gene: TRBJ2-1; d_gene: TRBD2; CDR3aa: ASSLDRAGGPGEQF
v_gene: TRBV18; j_gene: TRBJ1-2; d_gene: -; CDR3aa: ASSLTSTVRPNYGYT
v_gene: TRBV29-1; j_gene: TRBJ2-5; d_gene: -; CDR3aa: SVVQETQY
v_gene: TRBV12-3/TRBV12-4; j_gene: TRBJ1-1; d_gene: -; CDR3aa: AIQTAHTEAF
v_gene: TRBV4-2; j_gene: TRBJ1-2; d_gene: -; CDR3aa: ASSQDTVPRGYT
v_gene: TRBV18; j_gene: TRBJ1-3; d_gene: -; CDR3aa: ASSPTGPGSGNTIY
v_gene: TRBV7-9; j_gene: TRBJ2-1; d_gene: -; CDR3aa: ASSQYGLSGDNEQF
v_gene: TRBV6-1; j_gene: TRBJ2-2; d_gene: -; CDR3aa: ASQERAVGELF
v_gene: TRBV6-4; j_gene: TRBJ2-3; d_gene: TRBD2; CDR3aa: ASSASGGDSTDTQY
v_gene: TRBV20-1; j_gene: TRBJ2-1; d_gene: TRBD2; CDR3aa: SARETSGGYNEQF
v_gene: TRBV9; j_gene: TRBJ2-6; d_gene: -; CDR3aa: ASSVVRAGANVLT
v_gene: TRBV6-1; j_gene: TRBJ2-5; d_gene: -; CDR3aa: ASSARGFVLETQY
v_gene: TRBV5-5; j_gene: TRBJ1-1; d_gene: -; CDR3aa: AIVGSPEAF
v_gene: TRBV20-1; j_gene: TRBJ1-1; d_gene: -; CDR3aa: SARDDKQGQQAF